The rows below give T cell receptor beta chains drawn from one sample of a study of CXCR3-negative and CXCR3-positive naive CD8 T cells. TCRdb reprocessed the 5' RACE reads, with one entry per CDR3 protein and no DNA. The listing records around 66,000 distinct CDR3 sequences. What was sequenced was naive CXCR3+ CD8+ T cells from blood. The receptors here all came from a human donor in good health. Some clones in this sample may be carry-over from other donors' samples. CDR3s include the opening cysteine and the closing phenylalanine or tryptophan. Fields, in order: CDR3 protein, V gene, J gene.

CDR3aa: CASKRGLAREQFF; v_gene: TRBV2; j_gene: TRBJ2-1
CDR3aa: CSVSPGLASYNEPFF; v_gene: TRBV29-1; j_gene: TRBJ2-1
CDR3aa: CSARDSHGGMGAEAFF; v_gene: TRBV20-1; j_gene: TRBJ1-1
CDR3aa: CASSKTSYGSLHF; v_gene: TRBV6-4; j_gene: TRBJ1-6
CDR3aa: CASSDLQDNQETQYF; v_gene: TRBV25-1; j_gene: TRBJ2-5
CDR3aa: CASSLLNANEQYF; v_gene: TRBV3-1; j_gene: TRBJ2-7
CDR3aa: CAWTRGQGRSYEQYF; v_gene: TRBV30; j_gene: TRBJ2-4
CDR3aa: CSAQGQGNYGYTF; v_gene: TRBV29-1; j_gene: TRBJ1-2
CDR3aa: CASSLDSISEDTQYF; v_gene: TRBV11-2; j_gene: TRBJ2-3
CDR3aa: CASSTNPIRDGLYGDTQYF; v_gene: TRBV12-3/TRBV12-4; j_gene: TRBJ2-3
CDR3aa: CASSPSDRGGEQYF; v_gene: TRBV12-3/TRBV12-4; j_gene: TRBJ2-7
CDR3aa: CASSLTEGTEAFF; v_gene: TRBV11-3; j_gene: TRBJ1-1
CDR3aa: CASTMGLATYNEQFF; v_gene: TRBV28; j_gene: TRBJ2-1
CDR3aa: CASSSGTGTLYEQYF; v_gene: TRBV6-2/TRBV6-3; j_gene: TRBJ2-7
CDR3aa: CSAILAGASNEQFF; v_gene: TRBV29-1; j_gene: TRBJ2-1
CDR3aa: CASSPPGQGALDTEAFF; v_gene: TRBV18; j_gene: TRBJ1-1
CDR3aa: CASSPVGDRKETQYF; v_gene: TRBV11-2; j_gene: TRBJ2-5
CDR3aa: CSVEPLVTGGQETQYF; v_gene: TRBV29-1; j_gene: TRBJ2-5
CDR3aa: CASSQGPGGNYGYTF; v_gene: TRBV5-1; j_gene: TRBJ1-2
CDR3aa: CSARDRGRFYEQYF; v_gene: TRBV20-1; j_gene: TRBJ2-7
CDR3aa: CSVLAEAGYTF; v_gene: TRBV29-1; j_gene: TRBJ1-2
CDR3aa: CASSLSSSLSNEQFF; v_gene: TRBV28; j_gene: TRBJ2-1
CDR3aa: CASSPPPGDVSYNEQFF; v_gene: TRBV9; j_gene: TRBJ2-1
CDR3aa: CASSLAGRSYEQYF; v_gene: TRBV7-6; j_gene: TRBJ2-7
CDR3aa: CSAGQGISGANVLTF; v_gene: TRBV29-1; j_gene: TRBJ2-6
CDR3aa: CSAGTRAQNTEAFF; v_gene: TRBV29-1; j_gene: TRBJ1-1